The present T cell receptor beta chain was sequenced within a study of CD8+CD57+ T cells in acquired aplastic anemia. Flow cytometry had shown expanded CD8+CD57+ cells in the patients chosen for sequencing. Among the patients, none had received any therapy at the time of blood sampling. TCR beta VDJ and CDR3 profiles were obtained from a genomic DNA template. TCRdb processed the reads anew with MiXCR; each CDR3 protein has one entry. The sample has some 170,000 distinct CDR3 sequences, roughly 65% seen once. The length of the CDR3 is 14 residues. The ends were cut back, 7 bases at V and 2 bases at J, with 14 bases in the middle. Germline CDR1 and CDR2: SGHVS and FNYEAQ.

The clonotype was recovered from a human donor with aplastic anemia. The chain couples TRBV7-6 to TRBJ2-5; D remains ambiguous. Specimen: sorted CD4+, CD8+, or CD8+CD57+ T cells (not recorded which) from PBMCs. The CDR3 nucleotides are TGTGCCAGCACGCAGCGAGGCTATCAAGAGACCCAGTACTTC. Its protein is CASTQRGYQETQYF.